Presented here are 27 T cell receptor beta chains from one specimen sequenced in a study of siplizumab effects on memory and regulatory T cells. Libraries were prepared by immunoSEQ multiplex PCR; TCRdb keeps only in-frame clonotypes and omits some of them. Found here are about 87,000 clones, 85% to 90% of them singletons; the top ten hold 15%. Source material: CD4+ T cells sorted from blood. These receptors were obtained from a human donor in good health.

This chain links TRBV28 with TRBJ2-5; a possible D gene is TRBD2 (6 bases). The germline V and J ends were trimmed by 2 bases and 7 bases, with 14 bases remaining between them. The CDR3 has 14 amino acids. Per germline, CDR1 MDHEN and CDR2 SYDVKM. The CDR3 DNA follows: TGTGCCAGCAGTTTAGGAGGGGTAGCCGCGACCCAGTACTTC. This sequence encodes CASSLGGVAATQYF.

The chain combines TRBV4-2 with TRBJ1-5; D perhaps matches TRBD1 (5 bases). Trimming cost V 2 bases and J 6 bases, with 11 bases left between them. The germline V gene has CDR1 LGHNA and CDR2 YNFKEQ. This CDR3 spans 14 amino acids. DNA for the CDR3: TGTGCCAGCAGCCAACGGGGCCTGAGTCAGCCCCAGCATTTT. This codes for CASSQRGLSQPQHF.

The rearrangement links TRBV6-1 to TRBJ2-1; no firm D call. The V end lost 0 bases, the J end lost 0 bases, and 12 bases lay between the germline ends. Germline CDR1 is MNHNS and CDR2 is SASEGT. The CDR3 length is 17 residues. The CDR3 spells CASSEAGYSVSYNEQFF. The CDR3 nucleotides read TGTGCCAGCAGTGAAGCGGGGTACAGCGTCTCCTACAATGAGCAGTTCTTC.

The chain couples TRBV6-1 to TRBJ1-1; possible D gene TRBD1, 6 bases. Deletions cut 0 bases from V and 0 bases from J, with 11 bases between. Germline values: CDR1 MNHNS, CDR2 SASEGT. This CDR3 comprises 16 residues. DNA of the CDR3: TGTGCCAGCAGTGAAGCTAGGGGGACGATGAACACTGAAGCTTTCTTT. This gives the protein CASSEARGTMNTEAFF.

This chain connects TRBV4-2 to TRBJ2-1, with TRBD2 matching 10 bases. In germline, CDR1 is LGHNA, CDR2 YNFKEQ. This CDR3 is built from 17 residues. The J segment lost 8 bases and the V segment lost 4 bases, leaving 14 bases of the junction unmatched. The CDR3 loop is CASSLFTLAGESHEQFF. Here the CDR3 DNA reads TGTGCCAGCAGCCTCTTCACGCTAGCGGGAGAGTCGCATGAGCAGTTCTTC.

J is TRBJ2-3 and V is TRBV6-1, with 7 nucleotides matching TRBD2. Trimming took 4 bases from V and 6 from J; bases not matched to a gene: 7. The CDR3 is 14 residues long. Germline V gene data show CDR1 as MNHNS and CDR2 as SASEGT. This CDR3 is CASSVGGTSDTQYF. The CDR3 DNA follows: TGTGCCAGCAGTGTGGGAGGGACTTCGGATACGCAGTATTTT.

This clone was seen once. This chain joins TRBV30 and TRBJ2-5; no definite D call. CDR3 length equals 11 residues. Germline CDR1 reads GTSNPN; CDR2 reads SVGIG (reference sequence). Deletions cut 1 base from V and 7 bases from J, with 7 bases between. This chain's CDR3 is CAWSGVATQYF. In nucleotides, the CDR3 is TGTGCCTGGAGTGGGGTTGCGACCCAGTACTTC.

The V gene is TRBV4-1, the J gene TRBJ1-5, with unresolved D. V was shortened by 2 bases and J by 7 bases, with 9 bases between the two germline ends. The V gene's germline CDR1 is MGHRA and CDR2 YSYEKL. This CDR3 comprises 13 residues. CDR3 sequence reads: CASSQPGRQPQHF. The CDR3 DNA follows: TGCGCCAGCAGCCAACCGGGAAGACAGCCCCAGCATTTT.

The rearrangement joins TRBV5-1 to TRBJ2-7, with D perhaps matching TRBD2 (6 bases). The CDR3 is 13 residues long. Germline CDR1 and CDR2: SGHRS and YFSETQ. V dropped 4 bases and J dropped 5 bases, with 13 bases sitting between them. The DNA for the CDR3 is TGCGCCAGCAGCCCGGGATGGGAGGACGAGCAGTACTTC. Its protein is CASSPGWEDEQYF. Looking up the rest from reference TRBV5-1 and TRBJ2-7 gives the full variable domain: KAGVTQTPRYLIKTRGQQVTLSCSPISGHRSVSWYQQTPGQGLQFLFEYFSETQRNKGNFPGRFSGRQFSNSRSEMNVSTLELGDSALYLCASSPGWEDEQYFGPGTRLTVT.

On this clone: Sequence at one end of the junction differs from germline and may be a read error. The V gene is TRBV29-1, the J gene TRBJ1-2; D not certain. Germline CDR1 and CDR2: SQVTM and ANQGSEA. The CDR3 extends over 11 amino acids. CDR3: CSVENNSGYTF. The CDR3 nucleotides read TGCAGCGTTGAAAACAACTCTGGCTACACCTTC.

The CDR3 protein is CASSLTGAGELFF. CDR3 coding DNA: TGTGCCAGTAGTCTCACAGGGGCCGGGGAGCTGTTTTTT. The chain carries TRBV19 and TRBJ2-2, with 7 bases identical to TRBD1. The CDR3 extends over 13 amino acids. Unmatched junction bases numbered 3, after V lost 5 bases and J lost 6 bases. The V gene's germline CDR1 is LNHDA and CDR2 SQIVND (reference sequence).

The chain joins TRBV7-2 to TRBJ1-2; maybe TRBD1 (6 bases). This CDR3 has 16 amino acids. Germline CDR1 reads SGHTA; CDR2 reads FQGNSA. Between the trimmed V and J ends, which lost 3 bases and 0 bases, there was a span of 14 bases. The CDR3 sequence: CASSFSRGTSNYGYTF. CDR3 bases: TGTGCCAGCAGCTTTAGTAGGGGGACTTCTAACTATGGCTACACCTTC.

The CDR3 here is CASSAPLGTEAFF. CDR3 coding DNA: TGTGCCAGCAGCGCCCCATTGGGGACTGAAGCTTTCTTT. The chain is built from TRBV7-6 and TRBJ1-1; D unresolved. With 5 bases removed from V and 5 bases from J, the gap between germline ends came to 12 bases. CDR1 is SGHVS and CDR2 is FNYEAQ in the germline V gene. The length of the CDR3 is 13 residues. Supplemented by reference TRBV7-6 and TRBJ1-1, the full variable domain reads GAGVSQSPRYKVTKRGQDVALRCDPISGHVSLYWYRQALGQGPEFLTYFNYEAQQDKSGLPNDRFSAERPEGSISTLTIQRTEQRDSAMYRCASSAPLGTEAFFGQGTRLTVV.

This clone was counted only a few times. V is TRBV30 and J is TRBJ2-1; D remains ambiguous. The CDR3 is 11 amino acids. The germline V gene has CDR1 GTSNPN and CDR2 SVGIG (reference sequence). Trimming shortened V by 2 bases and J by 6 bases, and 5 bases separated the two germline ends. The CDR3 loop reads CAWSWSNEQFF. The CDR3 DNA reads as TGTGCCTGGAGTTGGAGCAATGAGCAGTTCTTC.

The DNA of the CDR3 is TGTGCCAGTAGTATCGGAGGGCATAGCAATCAGCCCCAGCATTTT. Encoded protein: CASSIGGHSNQPQHF. The chain is built from TRBV19 and TRBJ1-5; D remains unclear. The germline V gene has CDR1 LNHDA and CDR2 SQIVND (reference sequence). The CDR3 is 15 amino acids. Deletions cut 3 bases from V and 0 bases from J, with 9 bases between.

The CDR3 spells CATSRARAQETQYF. CDR3 bases: TGTGCCACCAGCAGGGCTAGGGCCCAAGAGACCCAGTACTTC. The chain recombines TRBV15 with TRBJ2-5; D ambiguous. In germline, CDR1 is LNHNV, CDR2 YYDKDF (reference sequence). The CDR3 sequence is 14 residues long. V was cut by 3 bases and J by 1 base, with 9 bases left in between.

The chain recombines TRBV9 with TRBJ2-1, with TRBD2 as a possible D gene (5 bases). CDR1 SGDLS and CDR2 YYNGEE come from the germline V gene. The CDR3 runs 14 residues. Trimming took off 3 bases at V and 7 bases at J, with 14 bases between the two ends. As DNA, the CDR3 is TGTGCCAGCAGCGCCCGAAGAGGGCCGAATGAGCAGTTCTTC. Amino acid sequence: CASSARRGPNEQFF.

The V and J genes are TRBV6-1 and TRBJ1-4; 9 bases align to TRBD1. This CDR3 contains 16 residues. Germline CDR1 and CDR2: MNHNS and SASEGT. J gave up 3 bases and V 1 base, and 3 bases lay outside the gene matches. The CDR3, as DNA: TGTGCCAGCAGTGAAGACAGGGGGCGAGCTAATGAAAAACTGTTTTTT. It translates to CASSEDRGRANEKLFF.

The chain has TRBV5-1 and TRBJ2-3, with 9 positions matching TRBD1. V shed 2 bases and J 8 bases; nucleotides not matched to a gene: 12. Germline lookup yields CDR1 SGHRS and CDR2 YFSETQ. The CDR3 has 16 amino acids. DNA of the CDR3: TGCGCCAGCAGCTTTCCGACCGGGACAGGGAATGGTACGCAGTATTTT. It yields the protein CASSFPTGTGNGTQYF.

This clone was observed a few times. The CDR3 spells CASAGAQSNQPQHF. The CDR3, as DNA: TGTGCCAGCGCGGGGGCCCAGAGCAATCAGCCCCAGCATTTT. The chain has TRBV6-6 and TRBJ1-5; D possibly corresponds to TRBD1 (6 bases). The germline V gene has CDR1 MNHNY and CDR2 SVGAGI (reference sequence). The CDR3 totals 14 residues. The V gene lost 8 bases and the J gene lost 1 base, with 12 bases spanning the gap.

The gene calls are TRBV7-9 and TRBJ2-1; possible D gene TRBD2, 5 bases. The V and J ends lost 1 base and 10 bases respectively, with 11 bases between them. From germline, CDR1 is SEHNR and CDR2 FQNEAQ (reference sequence). This CDR3 has 13 amino acids. The CDR3 spells CASSLDGKREQFF. CDR3 coding DNA: TGTGCCAGCAGCTTAGACGGGAAACGAGAGCAGTTCTTC.

The CDR3: CASSPKNGQGGQPQHF. As DNA, the CDR3 is TGTGCCAGCAGTCCCAAGAACGGACAGGGTGGGCAGCCCCAGCATTTT. The rearrangement links TRBV27 to TRBJ1-5; 8 nucleotides match TRBD1. This CDR3 contains 16 residues. Germline V gives CDR1 MNHEY, CDR2 SMNVEV (reference sequence). The trim removed 5 bases at V and 7 bases at J, leaving 13 bases unmatched.

V is TRBV30 and J is TRBJ2-3; the D gene is possibly TRBD2 (6 bases). Germline V gene data show CDR1 as GTSNPN and CDR2 as SVGIG (reference sequence). This CDR3 is built from 14 residues. V lost 0 bases and J lost 4, with 11 bases in between. Here the CDR3 DNA reads TGTGCCTGGAGTGTTACTGGAGGGGCAGATACGCAGTATTTT. It translates to CAWSVTGGADTQYF. Full variable domain (remainder filled in from reference TRBV30 and TRBJ2-3): SQTIHQWPATLVQPVGSPLSLECTVEGTSNPNLYWYRQAAGRGLQLLFYSVGIGQISSEVPQNLSASRPQDRQFILSSKKLLLSDSGFYLCAWSVTGGADTQYFGPGTRLTVL.

The V call is TRBV6-1, the J call TRBJ1-5; D perhaps matches TRBD1 (5 bases). Trimming shortened V by 11 bases and J by 5 bases, and 13 bases separated the two germline ends. The germline gives CDR1 MNHNS, CDR2 SASEGT. The CDR3 sequence is 12 residues long. CDR3 residues: CASGRGYQPQHF. CDR3 sequence (DNA): TGTGCCTCCGGTCGGGGCTATCAGCCCCAGCATTTT.

This clone showed up many times. The chain links TRBV12-5 to TRBJ1-5, with TRBD1 matching 7 bases. The CDR3 length is 15 residues. V lost 2 bases to trimming and J lost 7 bases; unmatched junction nucleotides: 8. The V gene's germline CDR1 is LGHNT and CDR2 FRNRAP. The DNA for the CDR3 is TGTGCTAGTGGTTTGATAGGGGGCGCAGGGCAGCCCCAGCATTTT. Its translation: CASGLIGGAGQPQHF.

The chain is built from TRBV4-1 and TRBJ1-4, with 10 bases identical to TRBD1. This CDR3 spans 16 amino acids. Germline-derived CDR1 and CDR2 are MGHRA and YSYEKL. V was clipped by 0 bases and J by 5 bases; unmatched bases: 3. The DNA of the CDR3 is TGCGCCAGCAGCCAAGATACGGACAGGGGGAATGAAAAACTGTTTTTT. Protein sequence: CASSQDTDRGNEKLFF.

V is TRBV7-2 and J is TRBJ2-2, with D perhaps TRBD1 (5 bases). This CDR3 region has 15 residues. The germline V gene encodes CDR1 SGHTA and CDR2 FQGNSA. V was trimmed by 5 bases and J by 0 bases, leaving 10 bases between them. The CDR3 DNA reads as TGTGCCAGCAGCCTTCAGGGTACGAACACCGGGGAGCTGTTTTTT. It is translated as CASSLQGTNTGELFF.